A single sample is the source of the 20 T cell receptor beta chains below, sequenced in a study of blood T cell repertoires in COVID-19. Profiling relied on immunoSEQ multiplex PCR, and the TCRdb table lists in-frame clones only, not all of them. The table records approximately 300,000 clones, nearly 90% of them present only once. The specimen sequenced was peripheral blood. Source of these receptors: a woman in her twenties or thirties with COVID-19, enrolled during active disease.

This clone has only a few counts. This rearrangement joins TRBV4-3 to TRBJ2-2; TRBD1 agrees at 7 bases. This CDR3 spans 14 amino acids. CDR1 and CDR2 (germline): LGHNA, YSLEER. After removal of 1 base from V and 6 bases from J, the junction contained 2 bases not matched to a gene. The CDR3 DNA is TGCGCCAGCAGCCAAGCGACAGGGCCCGGGGAGCTGTTTTTT. It encodes CASSQATGPGELFF.

The V call is TRBV5-1, the J call TRBJ1-2; 9 bases are shared with TRBD1. With V trimmed by 0 bases and J by 8 bases, 5 bases remained unmatched. CDR1 is SGHRS and CDR2 is YFSETQ in the germline V gene. This CDR3 comprises 14 residues. The DNA for the CDR3 is TGCGCCAGCAGCTTGGTAGGGACAGGGAAGGGCTACACCTTC. Translated: CASSLVGTGKGYTF.

The chain recombines TRBV10-1 with TRBJ2-1; 9 bases fit TRBD1. Germline V gives CDR1 WNHNN, CDR2 SYGVQD (reference sequence). The V and J ends lost 1 base and 6 bases, in that order; junction bases with no gene match: 7. CDR3 length: 16 amino acids. DNA for the CDR3: TGCGCCAGCAGTGAGTATTCGACAGGGGGGAGCAATGAGCAGTTCTTC. This gives the protein CASSEYSTGGSNEQFF.

The chain carries TRBV4-1 and TRBJ1-4, with 7 bases identical to TRBD1. The V gene end was trimmed by 2 bases and the J gene end by 8 bases; junction bases not matched to a gene: 5. The CDR3 loop spans 14 amino acids. From germline, CDR1 is MGHRA and CDR2 YSYEKL. CDR3 DNA sequence: TGCGCCAGCAGCCAAAACAGGGGTTTAGAAAAACTGTTTTTT. This codes for CASSQNRGLEKLFF.

This clone was detected a few times. This chain connects TRBV30 to TRBJ1-4; perhaps TRBD1 as D (5 bases). The CDR3 runs to 15 residues. The germline V and J ends were trimmed by 2 bases and 0 bases, with 10 bases remaining between them. In germline, CDR1 is GTSNPN, CDR2 SVGIG (reference sequence). CDR3 DNA sequence: TGTGCCTGGAGTAGACAGAGAACAACTAATGAAAAACTGTTTTTT. Translating it yields CAWSRQRTTNEKLFF.

This chain connects TRBV19 to TRBJ2-7; TRBD2 agrees at 7 bases. CDR1 is LNHDA and CDR2 is SQIVND in the germline V gene (reference sequence). CDR3 length: 15 residues. Trimming cost V 2 bases and J 2 bases; bases outside gene matches: 6. Written as DNA, the CDR3 is TGTGCCAGTAGTATATTAGGGGAGGGCCCCTACGAGCAGTACTTC. This encodes CASSILGEGPYEQYF.

V usage is TRBV6-5 and J usage is TRBJ2-7; TRBD1 might be the D (7 bases). The CDR3 runs 14 residues. V was shortened by 6 bases and J by 2 bases, with 14 bases between the two germline ends. The germline V gene encodes CDR1 MNHEY and CDR2 SVGAGI. The CDR3 protein is CASRKGGQPYEQYF. CDR3 sequence (DNA): TGTGCCAGCAGGAAGGGGGGACAGCCCTACGAGCAGTACTTC.

The chain employs TRBV7-2 and TRBJ1-1; TRBD1 is a possible D gene (5 bases). Per germline, CDR1 SGHTA and CDR2 FQGNSA. V dropped 8 bases and J dropped 4 bases, with 14 bases sitting between them. This CDR3 has 13 amino acids. As DNA, the CDR3 is TGTGCCAGCCGTGGGGCCGGGGGCACTGAAGCTTTCTTT. It codes for CASRGAGGTEAFF.

The rearrangement uses TRBV5-4 and TRBJ2-5; TRBD2 aligns across 7 bases. The germline V gene has CDR1 SGHNT and CDR2 YYREEE (reference sequence). This CDR3 has 13 residues. V dropped 4 bases and J dropped 3; count of bases not matched to a gene: 3. CDR3 protein: CASSRAGEETQYF. In DNA, the CDR3 is TGTGCCAGCAGCCGGGCGGGGGAAGAGACCCAGTACTTC.

The CDR3 protein is CASNWQGNEKLFF. The CDR3 DNA sequence: TGTGCCAGCAATTGGCAGGGGAATGAAAAACTGTTTTTT. The rearrangement links TRBV6-5 to TRBJ1-4, with a possible D match to TRBD1 (6 bases). Germline V gene lookup returns CDR1 MNHEY and CDR2 SVGAGI. The germline V and J ends were trimmed by 7 bases and 5 bases, with 11 bases remaining between them. The CDR3 contains 13 residues.

The chain has TRBV3-1 (or the pseudogene TRBV3-2) and TRBJ1-2; weak D call: TRBD1 (5 bases). Germline CDR1 LGHDT, CDR2 YNNKEL (reference sequence). The CDR3 sequence is 16 residues long. V was cut by 0 bases and J by 6 bases, with 17 bases left in between. CDR3 sequence reads: CASSQDRQGWGNGYTF. The CDR3 bases are TGTGCCAGCAGCCAAGATAGGCAGGGCTGGGGAAATGGCTACACCTTC.

This chain joins TRBV27 and TRBJ2-7, with D uncertain. The germline V gene encodes CDR1 MNHEY and CDR2 SMNVEV (reference sequence). V was pared by 1 base and J by 0 bases, with 7 bases between. The CDR3 spans 14 residues. Written as DNA, the CDR3 is TGTGCCAGCAGTTTATTCCCCCGCTCCTACGAGCAGTACTTC. Translating it yields CASSLFPRSYEQYF.

Only a few counts were recorded for this clone. The chain has TRBV24-1 and TRBJ1-1; D may be TRBD1 (5 bases). The CDR3 totals 13 residues. Trimming removed 8 bases at V and 5 bases at J, with 14 bases between. Germline lookup yields CDR1 KGHDR and CDR2 SFDVKD. The CDR3 spells CATTGMEGTEAFF. CDR3 nucleotides: TGTGCCACCACCGGGATGGAGGGGACTGAAGCTTTCTTT.

This rearrangement joins TRBV7-3 to TRBJ2-4, with TRBD2 matching 7 bases. Germline V gene data show CDR1 as SGHTA and CDR2 as FQGTGA. CDR3 length: 17 amino acids. V shed 1 base, J shed 0 bases, and the junction held 6 bases outside the gene matches. CDR3: CASSLSLAVIAKNIQYF. In nucleotides, the CDR3 is TGTGCCAGCAGCTTAAGTCTAGCGGTGATAGCCAAAAACATTCAGTACTTC.

This sequence joins TRBV7-9 and TRBJ1-1; D is unclear. Germline V gives CDR1 SEHNR, CDR2 FQNEAQ (reference sequence). Trimming removed 7 bases from V and 1 base from J, with 16 bases in between. The CDR3 runs 15 residues. CDR3 amino acids: CASTSGVEQNTEAFF. CDR3 coding DNA: TGTGCCAGCACCTCCGGAGTTGAACAGAACACTGAAGCTTTCTTT. Drawing the rest from reference TRBV7-9 and TRBJ1-1, the complete variable domain is DTGVSQNPRHKITKRGQNVTFRCDPISEHNRLYWYRQTLGQGPEFLTYFQNEAQLEKSRLLSDRFSAERPKGSFSTLEIQRTEQGDSAMYLCASTSGVEQNTEAFFGQGTRLTVV.

The sample holds one count of this clone. V usage is TRBV6-6 and J usage is TRBJ1-3; D perhaps matches TRBD1 (6 bases). Deletions cut 5 bases from V and 9 bases from J, with 14 bases between. This CDR3 has 13 residues. The germline V gene encodes CDR1 MNHNY and CDR2 SVGAGI (reference sequence). The CDR3 coding sequence is TGTGCCAGCAGTCAGGACAGCAGAGCCACCATATATTTT. Translation: CASSQDSRATIYF.

The chain uses TRBV6-5 and TRBJ2-6; D gene uncertain. CDR1 and CDR2 (germline): MNHEY, SVGAGI. V shed 2 bases and J shed 0 bases, with 5 bases lying between them. The CDR3 loop spans 15 amino acids. For the CDR3, the DNA is TGTGCCAGCAGTTACCCTGTCTCTGGGGCCAACGTCCTGACTTTC. Translating gives CASSYPVSGANVLTF.

This clone has a single count. This chain joins TRBV29-1 and TRBJ2-2, with 8 bases identical to TRBD1. Germline loops: CDR1 SQVTM, CDR2 ANQGSEA. The V segment lost 7 bases and the J segment 1 base; nucleotides outside the gene matches: 2. CDR3 length: 13 amino acids. This CDR3 reads CSAGTGNTGELFF. DNA of the CDR3: TGCAGCGCCGGGACAGGGAACACCGGGGAGCTGTTTTTT.

The rearrangement links TRBV3-1 (or the pseudogene TRBV3-2) to TRBJ1-2, with 7 bases aligning to TRBD1. J gave up 9 bases and V 6 bases, and 13 bases lay outside the gene matches. Germline values: CDR1 LGHDT, CDR2 YNNKEL (reference sequence). This CDR3 has 14 amino acids. CDR3 sequence (DNA): TGTGCCAGCAGTTCCACAGGGGCCTCGGCGAGCTACACCTTC. This gives the protein CASSSTGASASYTF.

V gene TRBV5-4 combines with J gene TRBJ2-1, with TRBD2 as a possible D gene (5 bases). The CDR3 has 13 residues. Per germline, CDR1 SGHNT and CDR2 YYREEE (reference sequence). Trimming stripped 0 bases from V and 7 bases from J, with 8 bases between. The CDR3: CASSLGERNEQFF. The CDR3, as DNA: TGTGCCAGCAGCTTGGGGGAGAGGAATGAGCAGTTCTTC.